The 13 T cell receptor beta chains below come from one sample, sequenced in a study of T cells after yellow fever vaccination. TCRdb reanalysed the 5' RACE reads using MiXCR and keeps one entry per CDR3 protein. The table records about 340,000 distinct CDR3 sequences, around 12% of them present only once. The starting material was CD4+ T cells sorted from PBMCs, obtained 15 days after the yellow fever booster vaccination. The receptors stem from a young man who received the YFV17D yellow fever vaccine.

This chain uses TRBV6-6 with TRBJ2-7, with 8 nucleotides matching TRBD1. There are 12 residues in the CDR3. The germline gives CDR1 MNHNY, CDR2 SVGAGI (reference sequence). Trimming cost V 7 bases and J 6 bases; bases outside gene matches: 5. CDR3 nucleotides: TGTGCCAGCACGACAGGGGTGGCCGAGCAGTACTTC. Translating it yields CASTTGVAEQYF.

This clonotype came up a few times. The rearrangement links TRBV11-3 to TRBJ2-2; possible D gene TRBD1, 5 bases. Trimming stripped 9 bases from V and 8 bases from J, with 28 bases between. This CDR3 has 17 amino acids. The V gene's germline CDR1 is SGHNT and CDR2 YENEEA. CDR3 in DNA: TGTGCCAGTCCACCACACCAGGGCCGACGCAGTCGTGGGGAGCTGTTTTTT. It codes for CASPPHQGRRSRGELFF.

This clonotype appeared a few times. This sequence joins TRBV11-1 and TRBJ2-3; D is unclear. Between the trimmed V and J ends, which lost 8 bases and 3 bases, there was a span of 12 bases. Germline CDR1 SGHAT, CDR2 FQDESV (reference sequence). This CDR3 contains 13 residues. CDR3: CASGTERTDTQYF. The CDR3 DNA sequence: TGTGCCAGCGGAACAGAGAGGACAGATACGCAGTATTTT.

This clonotype was seen only a few times. The chain uses TRBV20-1 and TRBJ1-1; D unclear. V dropped 2 bases and J dropped 0 bases, with 10 bases sitting between them. The CDR3 spans 14 residues. Per germline, CDR1 DFQATT and CDR2 SNEGSKA (reference sequence). The CDR3 bases are TGCAGTGCTAGACCCGGGTCGGTGAACACTGAAGCTTTCTTT. It encodes CSARPGSVNTEAFF.

This clonotype has more than one count but fewer than ten. The chain uses TRBV12-3 or TRBV12-4 and TRBJ1-5; D perhaps matches TRBD1 (5 bases). The CDR3 spans 14 residues. V dropped 4 bases and J dropped 6 bases, with 13 bases sitting between them. The CDR3 DNA sequence: TGTGCCAGCAGTTCCGGGGCATGGGGTCAGCCCCAGCATTTT. This gives the protein CASSSGAWGQPQHF.

The chain employs TRBV20-1 and TRBJ1-2; TRBD1 might be the D (6 bases). V was pared by 0 bases and J by 7 bases, with 12 bases between. The germline V gene encodes CDR1 DFQATT and CDR2 SNEGSKA (reference sequence). This CDR3 has 13 amino acids. CDR3 in DNA: TGCAGTGCTAGAGATAGGGGGGGCGTTGGCTACACCTTC. It specifies CSARDRGGVGYTF.

The gene calls are TRBV5-1 and TRBJ2-1; TRBD2 matches 7 bases. CDR1 and CDR2 from the germline V gene are SGHRS and YFSETQ. Germline trimming cut 1 base from V and 8 bases from J; bases unmatched to any gene: 6. The CDR3 contains 14 residues. The CDR3, as DNA: TGCGCCAGCAGCTTGATTACTAGCGAAGATGAGCAGTTCTTC. It yields the protein CASSLITSEDEQFF.

V and J are TRBV29-1 and TRBJ2-3, with 15 positions matching TRBD2. This CDR3 is built from 15 residues. V lost 3 bases and J lost 7; bases outside the gene matches: 5. CDR1 and CDR2 (germline): SQVTM, ANQGSEA. The CDR3 nucleotides read TGCAGCGTTGAGCCCGGGACTAGCGGGGGGAATACGCAGTATTTT. Translation gives CSVEPGTSGGNTQYF.

The chain joins TRBV4-1 to TRBJ1-2, with D uncertain. The germline V gene encodes CDR1 MGHRA and CDR2 YSYEKL. Trimming shortened V by 4 bases and J by 5 bases, and 17 bases separated the two germline ends. The CDR3 has 15 residues. CDR3: CASSPTGADLYGYTF. Written as DNA, the CDR3 is TGCGCCAGCAGCCCCACCGGAGCGGACCTTTATGGCTACACCTTC.

This clonotype was picked up a small number of times. The chain couples TRBV7-3 to TRBJ2-1; TRBD1 aligns across 8 bases. V lost 6 bases and J lost 10; bases outside the gene matches: 11. CDR3 size: 14 residues. Germline values: CDR1 SGHTA, CDR2 FQGTGA. The CDR3 bases are TGTGCCAGCAGGCGTGACAGGGGTGGCGGCGAGCAGTTCTTC. Amino acid sequence: CASRRDRGGGEQFF.

CDR3 sequence (DNA): TGTGCCAGCAGTGACAAGGGACTGGGCACAGATACGCAGTATTTT. As protein: CASSDKGLGTDTQYF. The chain couples TRBV6-4 to TRBJ2-3, with a tentative D call TRBD2 (6 bases). The CDR3 contains 15 residues. Germline loops: CDR1 MRHNA, CDR2 SNTAGT. The V gene lost 2 bases and the J gene lost 1 base, with 10 bases spanning the gap.

The chain employs TRBV6-6 and TRBJ2-2; possible D gene TRBD2, 6 bases. V lost 2 bases and J lost 4, with 11 bases in between. Germline V gene lookup returns CDR1 MNHNY and CDR2 SVGAGI (reference sequence). The CDR3 covers 15 residues. CDR3 in amino acids: CASSYQEGLTGELFF. The CDR3 nucleotides are TGTGCCAGCAGTTACCAGGAGGGGCTCACCGGGGAGCTGTTTTTT.

The genes are TRBV20-1 and TRBJ1-4; 11 positions match TRBD1. Per the germline V gene, CDR1 is DFQATT and CDR2 is SNEGSKA (reference sequence). The J segment lost 8 bases and the V segment lost 5 bases, leaving 13 bases of the junction unmatched. This CDR3 region has 16 residues. CDR3 loop: CSALSGTGGRKEKLFF. In nucleotides, the CDR3 is TGCAGTGCTCTCTCCGGGACAGGGGGGAGGAAAGAAAAACTGTTTTTT.